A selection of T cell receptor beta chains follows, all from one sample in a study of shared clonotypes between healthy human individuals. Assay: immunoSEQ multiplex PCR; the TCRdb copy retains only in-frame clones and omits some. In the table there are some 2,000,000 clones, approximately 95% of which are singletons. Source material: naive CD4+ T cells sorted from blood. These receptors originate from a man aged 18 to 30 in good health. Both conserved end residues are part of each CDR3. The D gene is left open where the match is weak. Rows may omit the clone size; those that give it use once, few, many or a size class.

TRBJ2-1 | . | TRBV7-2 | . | CASSPPWPVEQFF | TGTGCCAGCAGCCCACCGTGGCCGGTTGAGCAGTTCTTC
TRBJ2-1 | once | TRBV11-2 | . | CASSLAGSYNEQFF | TGTGCCAGCAGCTTAGCCGGGTCCTACAATGAGCAGTTCTTC
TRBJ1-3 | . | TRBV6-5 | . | CASSYSSPDSGNTIYF | TGTGCCAGCAGTTACTCGTCTCCTGACTCTGGAAACACCATATATTTT
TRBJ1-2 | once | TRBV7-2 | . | CASSPSLHGYTF | TGTGCCAGCAGCCCCTCACTGCATGGCTACACCTTC
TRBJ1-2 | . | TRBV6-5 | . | CASTAGYGYTF | TGTGCCAGCACCGCGGGCTATGGCTACACCTTC
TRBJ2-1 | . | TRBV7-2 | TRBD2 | CASSPLSGSVYNEQFF | TGTGCCAGCAGCCCCCTTAGCGGGAGCGTCTACAATGAGCAGTTCTTC
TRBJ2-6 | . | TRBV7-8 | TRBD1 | CASNGQAASGANVLTF | TGTGCCAGCAACGGACAGGCGGCCTCTGGGGCCAACGTCCTGACTTTC
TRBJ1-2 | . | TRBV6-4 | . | CASSDTEGGRLGYTF | TGTGCCAGCAGTGACACTGAGGGTGGGAGGCTTGGCTACACCTTC
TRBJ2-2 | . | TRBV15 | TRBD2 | CATSLAGAGELFF | TGTGCCACCTCCCTAGCGGGAGCCGGGGAGCTGTTTTTT
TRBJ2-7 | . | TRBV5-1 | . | CASSSEDGSSYEQYF | TGCGCCAGCAGCTCGGAGGACGGAAGCTCCTACGAGCAGTACTTC
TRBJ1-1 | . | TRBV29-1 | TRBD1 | CSGLTGMNTEAFF | TGCAGCGGACTGACAGGGATGAACACTGAAGCTTTCTTT
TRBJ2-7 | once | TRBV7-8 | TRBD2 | CASSLRTSGIYEQYF | TGTGCCAGCAGTCTCAGGACTAGCGGGATTTACGAGCAGTACTTC